This T cell receptor beta chain originates from a study of T cell responses to AZD1222 COVID-19 vaccine. Germline CDR1 and CDR2: SGDLS and YYNGEE. The J segment lost 1 base and the V segment lost 3 bases, leaving 16 bases of the junction unmatched. There are 20 residues in the CDR3. Note on this clone: Its antigen is undetermined.

Study results and limitations: A rise in Spike-specific TCR breadth and depth followed two AZD1222 doses. Unmutated variant regions are reportedly targeted by nearly half of spike-specific TCRs. CD4 TCRs associated with vaccination spanned spike, dominating at 160-218 and 743-854. The sample set comprised mostly white British donors with more females, and clonal diversity was possibly underestimated.

The table came from immunoSEQ multiplex PCR; TCRdb's copy has only in-frame clones and leaves some out. The sample contains around 140,000 clones, about 89% of which appear only once. Source: peripheral blood, taken 28 days after the second dose of the MenACWY control vaccine. V and J are TRBV9 and TRBJ1-6; 7 bases align to TRBD1. This TCR came from an adult who received the MenACWY meningococcal vaccine as a control. This CDR3 is CASSATQGGAGRSYNSPLHF. DNA for the CDR3: TGTGCCAGCAGCGCGACACAAGGGGGCGCGGGCAGATCCTATAATTCACCCCTCCACTTT. The full variable domain, its missing parts supplied by reference TRBV9 and TRBJ1-6, is DSGVTQTPKHLITATGQRVTLRCSPRSGDLSVYWYQQSLDQGLQFLIQYYNGEERAKGNILERFSAQQFPDLHSELNLSSLELGDSALYFCASSATQGGAGRSYNSPLHFGNGTRLTVT.